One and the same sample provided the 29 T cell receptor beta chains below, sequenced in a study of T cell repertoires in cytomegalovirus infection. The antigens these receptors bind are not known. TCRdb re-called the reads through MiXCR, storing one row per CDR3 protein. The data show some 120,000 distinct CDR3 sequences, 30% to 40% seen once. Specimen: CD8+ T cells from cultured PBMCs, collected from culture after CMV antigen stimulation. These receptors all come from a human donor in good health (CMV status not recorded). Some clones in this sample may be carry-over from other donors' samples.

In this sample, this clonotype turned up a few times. The CDR3 DNA reads TGTGCCAGCAGCTCCGGAACAGGGAGCCTCTCCTACAATGAGCAGTTCTTC. Amino acid sequence: CASSSGTGSLSYNEQFF. V is TRBV7-9 and J is TRBJ2-1; possibly TRBD1 for D (6 bases). Germline V CDR1 and CDR2: SEHNR, FQNEAQ (reference sequence). V lost 4 bases to trimming and J lost 0 bases, with 16 bases between them. The length of the CDR3 is 17 residues. The full variable domain, rest sourced from reference TRBV7-9 and TRBJ2-1, is DTGVSQNPRHKITKRGQNVTFRCDPISEHNRLYWYRQTLGQGPEFLTYFQNEAQLEKSRLLSDRFSAERPKGSFSTLEIQRTEQGDSAMYLCASSSGTGSLSYNEQFFGPGTRLTVL.

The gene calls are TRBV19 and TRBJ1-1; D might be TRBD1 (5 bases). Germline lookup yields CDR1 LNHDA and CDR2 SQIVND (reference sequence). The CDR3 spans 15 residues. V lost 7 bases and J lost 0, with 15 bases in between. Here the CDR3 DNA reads TGTGCCAGTACTCATTGGAGGGGCCTGAACACTGAAGCTTTCTTT. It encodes CASTHWRGLNTEAFF.

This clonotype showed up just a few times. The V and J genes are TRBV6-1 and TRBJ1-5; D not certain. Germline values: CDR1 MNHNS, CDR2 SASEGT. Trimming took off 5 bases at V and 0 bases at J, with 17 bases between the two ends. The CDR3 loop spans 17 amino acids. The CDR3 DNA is TGTGCCAGCAGTCCTTTCTCGGACTTACTTAGCAATCAGCCCCAGCATTTT. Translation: CASSPFSDLLSNQPQHF.

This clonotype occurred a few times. The CDR3 sequence is CASSLMGSGQYNSPLHF. CDR3 nucleotide sequence: TGTGCCAGCAGCTTAATGGGTTCAGGACAGTATAATTCACCCCTCCACTTT. The rearrangement links TRBV7-6 to TRBJ1-6; D perhaps matches TRBD1 (6 bases). V was clipped by 2 bases and J by 4 bases, with 15 bases between them. Germline V gives CDR1 SGHVS, CDR2 FNYEAQ. The CDR3 is made up of 17 amino acids.

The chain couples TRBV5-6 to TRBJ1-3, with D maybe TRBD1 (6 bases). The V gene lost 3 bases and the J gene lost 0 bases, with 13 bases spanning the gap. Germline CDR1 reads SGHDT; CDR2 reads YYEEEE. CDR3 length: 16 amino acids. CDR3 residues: CASSWNTGFSGNTIYF. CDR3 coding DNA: TGTGCCAGCAGCTGGAACACAGGGTTCTCTGGAAACACCATATATTTT.

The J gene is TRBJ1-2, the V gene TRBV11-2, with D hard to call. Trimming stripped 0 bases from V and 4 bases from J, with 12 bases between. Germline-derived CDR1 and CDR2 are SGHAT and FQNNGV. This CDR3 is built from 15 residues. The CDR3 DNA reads TGTGCCAGCAGCTTAGATGGCAGTTCTATCTATGGCTACACCTTC. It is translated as CASSLDGSSIYGYTF.

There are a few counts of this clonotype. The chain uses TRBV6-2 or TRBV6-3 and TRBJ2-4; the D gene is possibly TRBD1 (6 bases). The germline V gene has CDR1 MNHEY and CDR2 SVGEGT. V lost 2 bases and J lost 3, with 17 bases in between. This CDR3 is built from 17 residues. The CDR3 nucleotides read TGTGCCAGCAGTTACGGGACACTAAAAGGGGACAAAAACATTCAGTACTTC. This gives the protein CASSYGTLKGDKNIQYF.

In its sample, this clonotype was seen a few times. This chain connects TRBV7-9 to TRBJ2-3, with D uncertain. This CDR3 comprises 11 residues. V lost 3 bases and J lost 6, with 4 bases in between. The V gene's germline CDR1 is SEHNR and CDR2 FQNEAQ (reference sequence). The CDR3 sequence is CASSLVDTQYF. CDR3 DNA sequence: TGTGCCAGCAGCTTGGTGGATACGCAGTATTTT. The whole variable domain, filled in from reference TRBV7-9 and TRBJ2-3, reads DTGVSQNPRHKITKRGQNVTFRCDPISEHNRLYWYRQTLGQGPEFLTYFQNEAQLEKSRLLSDRFSAERPKGSFSTLEIQRTEQGDSAMYLCASSLVDTQYFGPGTRLTVL.

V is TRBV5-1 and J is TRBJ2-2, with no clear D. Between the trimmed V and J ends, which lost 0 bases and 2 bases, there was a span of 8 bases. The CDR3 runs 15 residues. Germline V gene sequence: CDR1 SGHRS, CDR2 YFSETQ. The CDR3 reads CASSLAASNTGELFF. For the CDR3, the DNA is TGCGCCAGCAGCTTGGCTGCAAGTAACACCGGGGAGCTGTTTTTT.

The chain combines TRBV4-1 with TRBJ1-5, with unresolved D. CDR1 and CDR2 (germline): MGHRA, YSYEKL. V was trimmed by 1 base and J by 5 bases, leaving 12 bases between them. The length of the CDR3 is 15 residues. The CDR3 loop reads CASSQALGSHQPQHF. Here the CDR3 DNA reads TGCGCCAGCAGCCAAGCTTTGGGCAGTCATCAGCCCCAGCATTTT.

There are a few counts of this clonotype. CDR3 sequence (DNA): TGTGCCATCCCGGACAGGGGTAACGAGCAGTACTTC. Residues: CAIPDRGNEQYF. The rearrangement joins TRBV7-9 to TRBJ2-7, with TRBD1 matching 9 bases. The CDR3 is 12 residues long. V lost 10 bases to trimming and J lost 5 bases; unmatched junction nucleotides: 6. CDR1 SEHNR and CDR2 FQNEAQ come from the germline V gene (reference sequence).

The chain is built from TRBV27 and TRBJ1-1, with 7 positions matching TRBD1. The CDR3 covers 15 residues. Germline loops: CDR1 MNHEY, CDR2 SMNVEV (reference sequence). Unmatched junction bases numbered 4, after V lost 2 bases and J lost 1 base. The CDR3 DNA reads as TGTGCCAGCAGTTTAAACAGGGGAAGGAACACTGAAGCTTTCTTT. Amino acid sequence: CASSLNRGRNTEAFF.

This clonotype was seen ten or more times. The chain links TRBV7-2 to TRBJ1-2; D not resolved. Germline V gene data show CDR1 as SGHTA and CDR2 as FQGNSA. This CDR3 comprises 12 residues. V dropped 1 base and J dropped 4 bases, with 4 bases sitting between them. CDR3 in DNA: TGTGCCAGCAGCTTAGTACCCTATGGCTACACCTTC. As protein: CASSLVPYGYTF.

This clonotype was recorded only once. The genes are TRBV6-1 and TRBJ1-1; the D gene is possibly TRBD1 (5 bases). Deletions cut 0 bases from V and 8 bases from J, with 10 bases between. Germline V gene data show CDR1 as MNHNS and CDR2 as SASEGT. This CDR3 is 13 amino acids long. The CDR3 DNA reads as TGTGCCAGCAGTGAAGCGCTGGGGGACGAAGCTTTCTTT. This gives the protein CASSEALGDEAFF.

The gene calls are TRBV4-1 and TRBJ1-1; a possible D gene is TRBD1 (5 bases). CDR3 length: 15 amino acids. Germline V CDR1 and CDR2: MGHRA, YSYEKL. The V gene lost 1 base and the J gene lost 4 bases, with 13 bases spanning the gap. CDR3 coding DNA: TGCGCCAGCAGCCAAGGCTGGGGGTCGGGCACTGAAGCTTTCTTT. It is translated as CASSQGWGSGTEAFF.

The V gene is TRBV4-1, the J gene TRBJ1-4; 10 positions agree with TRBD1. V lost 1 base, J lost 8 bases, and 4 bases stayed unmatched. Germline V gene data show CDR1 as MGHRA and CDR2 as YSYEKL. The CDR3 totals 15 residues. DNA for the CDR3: TGCGCCAGCAGCCAAGCCGGGACAGGGGTGGAAAAACTGTTTTTT. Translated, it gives CASSQAGTGVEKLFF.

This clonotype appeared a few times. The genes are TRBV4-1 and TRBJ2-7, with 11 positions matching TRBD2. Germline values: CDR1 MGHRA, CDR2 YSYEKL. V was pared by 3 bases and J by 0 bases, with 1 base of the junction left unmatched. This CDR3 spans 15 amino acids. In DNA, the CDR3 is TGCGCCAGCAGCCAGACTAGCGGGGCCTCCTACGAGCAGTACTTC. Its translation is CASSQTSGASYEQYF.

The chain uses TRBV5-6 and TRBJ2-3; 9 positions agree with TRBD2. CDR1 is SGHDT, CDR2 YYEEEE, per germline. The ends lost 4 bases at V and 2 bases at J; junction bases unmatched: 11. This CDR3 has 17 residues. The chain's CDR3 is CASSRAVSGGLTDTQYF. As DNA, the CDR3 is TGTGCCAGCAGCCGAGCCGTTAGCGGGGGACTCACAGATACGCAGTATTTT.

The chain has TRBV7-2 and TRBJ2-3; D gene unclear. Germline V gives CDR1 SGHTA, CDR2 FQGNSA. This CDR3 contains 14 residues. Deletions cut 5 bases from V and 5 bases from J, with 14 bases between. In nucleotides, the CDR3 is TGTGCCAGCAGCATGCAGTTAGTCGGAGATACGCAGTATTTT. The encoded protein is CASSMQLVGDTQYF.

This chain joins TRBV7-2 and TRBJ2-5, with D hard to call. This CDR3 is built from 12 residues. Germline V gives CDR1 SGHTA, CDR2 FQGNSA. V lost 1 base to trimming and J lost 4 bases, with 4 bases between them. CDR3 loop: CASSLGLETQYF. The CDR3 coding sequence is TGTGCCAGCAGCTTAGGATTAGAGACCCAGTACTTC.

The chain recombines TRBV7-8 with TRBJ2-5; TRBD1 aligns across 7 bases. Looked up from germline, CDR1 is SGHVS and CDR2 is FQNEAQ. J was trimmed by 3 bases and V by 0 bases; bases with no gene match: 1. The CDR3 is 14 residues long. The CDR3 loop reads CASSLAGTEETQYF. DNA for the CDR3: TGTGCCAGCAGCTTAGCCGGGACAGAAGAGACCCAGTACTTC.

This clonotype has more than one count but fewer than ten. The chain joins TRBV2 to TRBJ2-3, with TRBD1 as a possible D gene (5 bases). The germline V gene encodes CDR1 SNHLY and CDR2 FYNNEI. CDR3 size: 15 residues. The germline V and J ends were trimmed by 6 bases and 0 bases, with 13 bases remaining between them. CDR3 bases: TGTGCCAGCAGGCGTACAGGATTAAGCACAGATACGCAGTATTTT. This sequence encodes CASRRTGLSTDTQYF.

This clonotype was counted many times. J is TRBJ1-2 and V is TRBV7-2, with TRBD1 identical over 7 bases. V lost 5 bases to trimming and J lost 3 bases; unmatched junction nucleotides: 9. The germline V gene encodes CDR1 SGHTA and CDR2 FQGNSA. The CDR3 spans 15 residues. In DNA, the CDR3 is TGTGCCAGCAGCGACCCCCCGACAGGGTACTATGGCTACACCTTC. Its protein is CASSDPPTGYYGYTF.

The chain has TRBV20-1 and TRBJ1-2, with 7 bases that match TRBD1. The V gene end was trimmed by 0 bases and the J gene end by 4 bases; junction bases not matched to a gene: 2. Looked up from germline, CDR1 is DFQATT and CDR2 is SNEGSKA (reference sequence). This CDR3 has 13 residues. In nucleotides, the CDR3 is TGCAGTGCTAGAGATTACAGGGGCTATGGCTACACCTTC. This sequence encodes CSARDYRGYGYTF.

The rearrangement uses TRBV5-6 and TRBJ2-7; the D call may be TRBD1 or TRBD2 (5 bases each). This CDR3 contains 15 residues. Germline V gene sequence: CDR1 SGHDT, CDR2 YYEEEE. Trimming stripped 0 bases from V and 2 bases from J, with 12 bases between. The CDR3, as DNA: TGTGCCAGCAGCTTGGGGGGGATCGCCGCCTACGAGCAGTACTTC. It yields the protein CASSLGGIAAYEQYF.

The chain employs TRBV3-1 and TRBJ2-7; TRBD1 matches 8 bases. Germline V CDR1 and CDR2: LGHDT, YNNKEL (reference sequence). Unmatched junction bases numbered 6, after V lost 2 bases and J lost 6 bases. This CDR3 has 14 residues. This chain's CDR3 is CASSQRTGLTEQYF. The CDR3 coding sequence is TGTGCCAGCAGCCAAAGGACAGGGCTGACCGAGCAGTACTTC.

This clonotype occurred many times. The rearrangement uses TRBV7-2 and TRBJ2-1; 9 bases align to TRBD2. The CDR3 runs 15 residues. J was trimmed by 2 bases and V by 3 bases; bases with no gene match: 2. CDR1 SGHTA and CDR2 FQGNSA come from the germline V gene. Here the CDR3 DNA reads TGTGCCAGCAGCTTGAGCGGGGGGACCTACAATGAGCAGTTCTTC. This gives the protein CASSLSGGTYNEQFF.

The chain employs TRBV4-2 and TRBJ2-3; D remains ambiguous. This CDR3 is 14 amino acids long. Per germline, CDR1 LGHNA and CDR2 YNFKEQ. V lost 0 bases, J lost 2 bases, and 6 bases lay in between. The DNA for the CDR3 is TGTGCCAGCAGCCAAGACACCTTCACAGATACGCAGTATTTT. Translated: CASSQDTFTDTQYF.

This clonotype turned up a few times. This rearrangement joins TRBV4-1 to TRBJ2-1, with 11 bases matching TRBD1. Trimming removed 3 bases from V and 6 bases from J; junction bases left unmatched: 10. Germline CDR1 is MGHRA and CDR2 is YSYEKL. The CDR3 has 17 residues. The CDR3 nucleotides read TGCGCCAGCAGCCATCGCCCCGGGACAGGGGGGTCCAATGAGCAGTTCTTC. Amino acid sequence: CASSHRPGTGGSNEQFF.